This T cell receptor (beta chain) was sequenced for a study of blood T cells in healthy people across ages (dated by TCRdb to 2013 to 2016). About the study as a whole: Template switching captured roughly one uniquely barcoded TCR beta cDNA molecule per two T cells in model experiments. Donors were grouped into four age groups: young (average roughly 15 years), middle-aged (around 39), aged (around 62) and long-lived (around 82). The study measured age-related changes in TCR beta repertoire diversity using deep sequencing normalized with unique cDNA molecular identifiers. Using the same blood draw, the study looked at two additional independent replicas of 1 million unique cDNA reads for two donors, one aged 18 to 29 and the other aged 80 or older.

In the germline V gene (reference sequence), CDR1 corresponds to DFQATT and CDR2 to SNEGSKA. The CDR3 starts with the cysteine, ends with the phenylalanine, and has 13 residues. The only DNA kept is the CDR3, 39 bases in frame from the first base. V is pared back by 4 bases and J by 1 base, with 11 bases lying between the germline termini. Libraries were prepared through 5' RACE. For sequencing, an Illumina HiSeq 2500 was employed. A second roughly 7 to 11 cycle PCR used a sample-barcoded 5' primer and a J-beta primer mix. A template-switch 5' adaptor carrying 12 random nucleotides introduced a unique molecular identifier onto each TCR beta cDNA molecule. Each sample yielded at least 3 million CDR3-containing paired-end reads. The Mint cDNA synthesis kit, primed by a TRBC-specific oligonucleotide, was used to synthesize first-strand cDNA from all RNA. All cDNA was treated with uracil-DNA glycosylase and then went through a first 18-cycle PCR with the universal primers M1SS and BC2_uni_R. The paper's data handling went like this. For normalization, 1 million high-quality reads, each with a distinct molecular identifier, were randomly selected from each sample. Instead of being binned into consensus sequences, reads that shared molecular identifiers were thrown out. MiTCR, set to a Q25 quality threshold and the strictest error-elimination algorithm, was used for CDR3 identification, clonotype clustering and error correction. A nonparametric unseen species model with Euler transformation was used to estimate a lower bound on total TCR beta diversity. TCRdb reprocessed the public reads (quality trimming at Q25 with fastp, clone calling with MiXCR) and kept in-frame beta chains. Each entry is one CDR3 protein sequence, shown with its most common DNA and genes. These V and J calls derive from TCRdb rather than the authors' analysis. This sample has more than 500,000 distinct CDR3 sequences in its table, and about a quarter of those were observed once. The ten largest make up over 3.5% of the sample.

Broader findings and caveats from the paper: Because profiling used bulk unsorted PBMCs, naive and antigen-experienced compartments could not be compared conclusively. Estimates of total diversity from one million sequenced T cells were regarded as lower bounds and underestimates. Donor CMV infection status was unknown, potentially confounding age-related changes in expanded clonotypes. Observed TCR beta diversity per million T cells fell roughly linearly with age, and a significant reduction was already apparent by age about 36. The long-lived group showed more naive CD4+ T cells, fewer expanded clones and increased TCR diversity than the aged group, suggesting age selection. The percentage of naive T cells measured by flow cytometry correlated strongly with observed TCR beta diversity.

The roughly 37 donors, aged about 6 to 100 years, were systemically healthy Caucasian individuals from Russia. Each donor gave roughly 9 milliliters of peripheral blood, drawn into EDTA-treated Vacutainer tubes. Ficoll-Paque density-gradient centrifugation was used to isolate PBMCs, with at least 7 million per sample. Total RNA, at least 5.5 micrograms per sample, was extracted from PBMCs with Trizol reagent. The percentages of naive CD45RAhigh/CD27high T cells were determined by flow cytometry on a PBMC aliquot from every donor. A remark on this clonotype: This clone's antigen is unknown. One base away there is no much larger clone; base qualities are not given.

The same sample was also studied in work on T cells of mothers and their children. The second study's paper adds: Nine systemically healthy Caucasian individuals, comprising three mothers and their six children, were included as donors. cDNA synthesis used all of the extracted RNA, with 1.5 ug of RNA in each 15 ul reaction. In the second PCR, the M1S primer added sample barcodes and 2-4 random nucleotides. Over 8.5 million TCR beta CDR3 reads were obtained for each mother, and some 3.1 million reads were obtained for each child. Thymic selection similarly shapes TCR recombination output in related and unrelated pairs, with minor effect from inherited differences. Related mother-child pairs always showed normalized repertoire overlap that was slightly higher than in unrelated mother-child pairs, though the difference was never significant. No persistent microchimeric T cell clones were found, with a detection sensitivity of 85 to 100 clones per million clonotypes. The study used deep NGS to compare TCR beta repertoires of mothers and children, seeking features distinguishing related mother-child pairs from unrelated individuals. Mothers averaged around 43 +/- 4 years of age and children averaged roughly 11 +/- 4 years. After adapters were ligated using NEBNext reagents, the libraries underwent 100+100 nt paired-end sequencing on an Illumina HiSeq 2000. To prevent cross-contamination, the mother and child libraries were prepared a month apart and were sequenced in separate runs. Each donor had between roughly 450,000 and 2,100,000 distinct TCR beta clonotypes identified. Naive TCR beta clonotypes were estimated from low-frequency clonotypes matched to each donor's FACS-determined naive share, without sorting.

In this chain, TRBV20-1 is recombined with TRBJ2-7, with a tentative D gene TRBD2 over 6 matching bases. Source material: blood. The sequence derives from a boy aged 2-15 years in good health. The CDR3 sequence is CSAIGTSSYEQYF. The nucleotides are TGCAGTGCTATCGGGACTTCTTCCTACGAGCAGTACTTC.